This TCR beta chain was captured in a study of human T cells and chemical hapten exposure. The study's findings and limits: The number of TCRs above 1 in 1000 frequency did not change after DPC sensitization.

Of note for this clonotype: The antigen is undetermined.

Time point: pre-sensitization, week 0. The treatment: therapeutic diphenylcyclopropenone sensitization with weekly scalp DPC. One entry per CDR3 protein results from TCRdb running MiXCR on the RACE reads. The data contain around 60,000 distinct CDR3 sequences, 6.5% to 8.5% of them singletons. V was pared by 4 bases and J by 0 bases, with 9 bases between. The germline gives CDR1 DFQATT, CDR2 SNEGSKA (reference sequence). This CDR3 is built from 13 residues. The input for sequencing was whole blood, taken in connection with sensitization to the hapten diphenylcyclopropenone (DPC). The chain recombines TRBV20-1 with TRBJ1-1, with D perhaps TRBD1 (5 bases). The TCR originated in a woman aged 25 to 39 with alopecia areata. Some clones in this sample may be carry-over from other donors' samples. The CDR3 reads CSATDSMNTEAFF. In nucleotides, the CDR3 is TGCAGTGCTACCGACAGCATGAACACTGAAGCTTTCTTT.